The text below deals with one T cell receptor (beta chain). The clone's antigen remains unknown. The germline V gene provides CDR1 SGHRS and CDR2 YFSETQ. The CDR3, from cysteine to phenylalanine, totals 12 residues. Only the protein is available. This specimen belongs to a study of T cells expressing NK-cell markers (dated by TCRdb to the early 2020s). About the full investigation: In sorted CD3+CD56+NKG2C+, CD3+CD56+NKG2C- and CD3+CD56-NKG2C+ T-cell subsets from about 8 donors, TCR beta-chain repertoires were profiled. Among the eight sequenced donors, seven were HCMV-seropositive and one was HCMV-seronegative. The study sequenced eight donors, all healthy volunteers chosen at random: three men and five women. The libraries were sequenced on Illumina HiSeq 2000/2500, MiSeq or NextSeq, producing 2 x 150 bp reads. Results the study describes overall, beyond this receptor: Those dominant clonotypes were again the most abundant among CD3+CD56-NKG2C+ cells in a few donors, at about 25-65%. For about 6 donors, the dominant CD3+CD56+NKG2C+ clonotypes were among the top 10 CD8+ clonotypes and accounted for 1.0-7.0% of CD8+ T cells. Whether the expanded NKG2C-expressing T cell clones were specific for HCMV antigens was left unclear.

Instrument on record: Illumina HiSeq 2000. The TCR beta cDNA libraries were made using 5'RACE template switching, a step that added both a universal primer site and unique molecular identifiers. Synthesis of cDNA was primed from the TCR beta constant segment and was followed by two consecutive PCR amplification steps. The published analysis was carried out like this. MIGEC was used to demultiplex reads and group the reads by UMI, and MiTCR was used to assemble and quantify clonotypes. To exclude erroneous sequences, any TCR cDNA sequence not supported by at least two reads was discarded. The tcR package was used for downstream repertoire analysis, and clonotypes were matched across fractions by CDR3 nucleotide sequence plus V segment. VDJmatch was used to annotate antigen specificity against VDJdb, with one amino acid substitution in CDR3 permitted. TCRdb reprocessed the reads and lists each CDR3 protein sequence as a single entry, with no DNA. The V and J calls shown here were made by TCRdb, not taken from the authors' results. For this sample, the table gives around 280,000 distinct CDR3 sequences. The top ten clonotypes cover around 0.4% of the sample.

HCMV-specific IgG was detected in serum with a commercial ELISA kit to determine HCMV serostatus. Peripheral blood mononuclear cells were isolated from blood by Ficoll density gradient centrifugation. Input material: blood T cells: a sorted CD56 or NKG2C T cell subset, CD4+ or CD8+ T cells, or bulk PBMC T cells (not recorded which). The rearrangement joined TRBV5-1 to TRBJ2-3. This clonotype originated in a man aged 18 to 29 in good health. Donor details come from another sample of the same person, matched by shared clones. For the CDR3, the sequence is CASSLSTDTQYF.